These 6 T cell receptor beta chains were all obtained from the same sample, sequenced in a study of OX40 agonist ivuxolimab in advanced cancers. The library was produced with the immunoSEQ multiplex PCR assay. The source is immuneACCESS, and TCRdb retained only in-frame sequences with V and J called. Part of the clones is not carried over; for the studies checked, unresolved V genes explain less than half of this, and the remainder is unexplained. The sample yields 98,000 or so clones; about 79% were counted once. The top ten clonotypes cover over 1.3% of the sample. Sequenced here: CD4+ or CD8+ T cells sorted from blood, sampled in a trial of the OX40 agonist ivuxolimab. These receptors originate from an adult with an advanced solid tumor such as melanoma, head and neck, liver or kidney cancer.

The chain employs TRBV18 and TRBJ2-1, with 7 bases fitting TRBD1. CDR1 and CDR2 from the germline V gene are KGHSH and LQKENI. With V trimmed by 3 bases and J by 8 bases, 7 bases remained unmatched. The CDR3 has 14 amino acids. DNA of the CDR3: TGTGCCAGCTCACCGACAGGGTTAGGCGATGAGCAGTTCTTC. It is translated as CASSPTGLGDEQFF.

The chain employs TRBV5-1 and TRBJ1-5; possibly TRBD1 for D (6 bases). V was cut by 0 bases and J by 6 bases, with 13 bases left in between. In germline, CDR1 is SGHRS, CDR2 YFSETQ. The CDR3 runs 15 residues. The CDR3 loop is CASSLDGGGGQPQHF. The CDR3 DNA follows: TGCGCCAGCAGCTTGGATGGGGGCGGAGGTCAGCCCCAGCATTTT.

The chain recombines TRBV19 with TRBJ2-5; D may be TRBD1 (5 bases). Germline V lookup: CDR1 LNHDA, CDR2 SQIVND (reference sequence). The ends were cut back, 4 bases at V and 5 bases at J, with 23 bases in the middle. This CDR3 has 17 residues. CDR3 amino acids: CASSNRMSVGPQETQYF. The CDR3 DNA is TGTGCCAGTAGTAATCGAATGTCCGTGGGGCCCCAGGAGACCCAGTACTTC.

The J gene is TRBJ1-1, the V gene TRBV19; D possibly corresponds to TRBD1 (5 bases). CDR3 length: 15 residues. CDR1 is LNHDA, CDR2 SQIVND, per germline (reference sequence). Trimming took 0 bases from V and 1 from J, leaving 9 bases between them. DNA of the CDR3: TGTGCCAGTAGTATAGACGGTGGACAGAACACTGAAGCTTTCTTT. Its protein is CASSIDGGQNTEAFF.

The rearrangement links TRBV5-1 to TRBJ2-5, with 10 bases that match TRBD1. V was clipped by 0 bases and J by 1 base; unmatched bases: 3. The germline gives CDR1 SGHRS, CDR2 YFSETQ. CDR3 length equals 16 residues. CDR3 nucleotides: TGCGCCAGCAGCTTGGTTGGGACAGGGGTCCAAGAGACCCAGTACTTC. It is translated as CASSLVGTGVQETQYF.

DNA for the CDR3: TGTGCCAGCAGCCAAGACTATGGGGGCTTAGATGGCTACACCTTC. It is translated as CASSQDYGGLDGYTF. V gene TRBV4-2 combines with J gene TRBJ1-2, with D perhaps TRBD1 (6 bases). Germline V gene sequence: CDR1 LGHNA, CDR2 YNFKEQ. The CDR3 covers 15 residues. The germline V and J ends were trimmed by 0 bases and 6 bases, with 14 bases remaining between them.